This TCR beta chain came from a study of blood T cell repertoires in COVID-19. Across the whole study: Researchers got acute and convalescent COVID-19 samples from the United States, Italy and Spain.

In the authors' methods: Amplification of reference gene primers provided the estimated nucleated cell counts. Assay: immunoSEQ multiplex PCR; the TCRdb copy retains only in-frame clones and omits some. The V and J calls and the clone size are those of that table, but D and trimming were determined from the DNA. The table has more than 150,000 clones, 80% seen once. V shed 8 bases and J shed 5 bases, with 11 bases lying between them. The CDR3 is made up of 12 amino acids. Germline CDR1 is MDHEN and CDR2 is SYDVKM. The sample was peripheral blood. The sequence derives from a man aged 55-75 years with acute or convalescent COVID-19. J is TRBJ2-3 and V is TRBV28; possibly TRBD2 for D (5 bases). CDR3 residues: CASSREIDTQYF. CDR3 DNA sequence: TGTGCCAGCTCGAGGGAAATAGATACGCAGTATTTT.